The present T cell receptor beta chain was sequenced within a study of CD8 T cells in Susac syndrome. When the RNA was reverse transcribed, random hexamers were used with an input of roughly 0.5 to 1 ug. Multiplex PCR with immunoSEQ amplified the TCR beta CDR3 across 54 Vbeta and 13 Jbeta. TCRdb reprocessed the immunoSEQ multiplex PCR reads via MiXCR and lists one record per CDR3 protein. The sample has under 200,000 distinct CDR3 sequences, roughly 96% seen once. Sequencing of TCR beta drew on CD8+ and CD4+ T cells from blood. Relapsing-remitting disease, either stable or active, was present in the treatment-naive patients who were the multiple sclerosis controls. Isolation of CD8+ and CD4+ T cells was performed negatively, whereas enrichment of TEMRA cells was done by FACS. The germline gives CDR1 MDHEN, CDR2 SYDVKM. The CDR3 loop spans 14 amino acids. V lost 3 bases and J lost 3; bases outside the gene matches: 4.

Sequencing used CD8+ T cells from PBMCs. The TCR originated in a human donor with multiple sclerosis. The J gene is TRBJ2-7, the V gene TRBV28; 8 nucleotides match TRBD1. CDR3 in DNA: TGTGCCAGCAGTTTCCTGGACAGGGTCTACGAGCAGTACTTC. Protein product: CASSFLDRVYEQYF.